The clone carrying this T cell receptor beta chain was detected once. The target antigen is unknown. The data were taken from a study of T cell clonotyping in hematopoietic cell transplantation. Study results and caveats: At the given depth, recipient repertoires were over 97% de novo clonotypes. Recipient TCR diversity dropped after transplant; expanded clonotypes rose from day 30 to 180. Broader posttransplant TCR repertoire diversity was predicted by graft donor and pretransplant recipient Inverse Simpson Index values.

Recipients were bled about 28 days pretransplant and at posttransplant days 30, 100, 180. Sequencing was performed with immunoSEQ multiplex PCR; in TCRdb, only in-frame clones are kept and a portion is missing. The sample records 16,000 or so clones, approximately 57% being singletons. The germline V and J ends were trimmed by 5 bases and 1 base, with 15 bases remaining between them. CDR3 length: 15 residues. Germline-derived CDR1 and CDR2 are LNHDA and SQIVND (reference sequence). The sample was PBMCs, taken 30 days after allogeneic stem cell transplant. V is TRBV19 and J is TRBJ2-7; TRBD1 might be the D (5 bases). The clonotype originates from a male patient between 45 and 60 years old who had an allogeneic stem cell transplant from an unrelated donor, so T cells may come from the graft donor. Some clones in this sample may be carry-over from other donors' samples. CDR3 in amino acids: CASSLLGADSYEQYF. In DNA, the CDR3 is TGTGCCAGTAGTCTCCTTGGGGCAGATTCCTACGAGCAGTACTTC.